This T cell receptor beta chain was obtained from a study of identical twins. The table lists this clonotype with a few counts. Its specificity is unknown. Study findings and constraints: Alpha sequences out of frame and shared by twins had excess low generation probability.

CDR3 length equals 15 residues. V lost 1 base, J lost 0 bases, and 8 bases lay in between. Germline V gene sequence: CDR1 SGHRS, CDR2 YFSETQ. MiXCR was run by TCRdb on the 5' RACE reads, yielding one entry per CDR3 protein. Of about 390,000 distinct CDR3 sequences listed, around 9% are singletons. The chain links TRBV5-1 to TRBJ1-5; D might be TRBD1 (6 bases). The receptor was isolated from a woman aged 50 to 60 in good health. Specimen: naive T cells sorted from blood. The CDR3 region has the DNA TGCGCCAGCAGCTTGATAGGGGGTAGCAATCAGCCCCAGCATTTT. This sequence encodes CASSLIGGSNQPQHF.